One sample yielded the 30 T cell receptor beta chains listed below, sequenced in a study of breast tumors, draining lymph nodes, adjacent tissues. A single record per CDR3 protein comes from TCRdb applying MiXCR to the multiplex PCR reads. In the table there are approximately 170,000 distinct CDR3 sequences, about 30% of which are singletons. Breast cancer patients provided tissue from their axillary draining lymph nodes. The sequenced material came from axillary lymph node tissue. Receptors originate from a female donor with breast cancer. Some clones in this sample may be carry-over from other donors' samples.

Worth noting for this clonotype: A read error is possible here, since a much larger clone lies one base away. The gene calls are TRBV7-6 and TRBJ2-5, with 7 bases matching TRBD2. There are 15 residues in the CDR3. Germline V gives CDR1 SGHVS, CDR2 FNYEAQ. The CDR3 region is CASSFSGGRQETQHF. The CDR3 nucleotides are TGTGCCAGCAGCTTTTCGGGAGGACGGCAAGAGACCCAGCACTTC.

This clonotype has a count of ten or more. This chain uses TRBV7-3 with TRBJ2-3, with TRBD2 as a possible D gene (6 bases). V was cut by 4 bases and J by 2 bases, with 16 bases left in between. CDR1 SGHTA and CDR2 FQGTGA come from the germline V gene. CDR3 length equals 16 residues. The CDR3 reads CASSSTRGINTDTQYF. The CDR3 nucleotides are TGTGCCAGCAGCTCAACCCGGGGGATCAACACAGATACGCAGTATTTT.

This clonotype was found a few times. J is TRBJ2-6 and V is TRBV7-9; TRBD1 matches at 7 bases. CDR3 size: 24 residues. The ends lost 2 bases at V and 0 bases at J; junction bases unmatched: 25. Germline loops: CDR1 SEHNR, CDR2 FQNEAQ (reference sequence). For the CDR3, the DNA is TGTGCCAGCAGCTTACCTAACAACCGACAGGGACGAACACTTTCGAGCTCTGGGGCCAACGTCCTGACTTTC. Its translation is CASSLPNNRQGRTLSSSGANVLTF.

This clonotype was counted at least ten times. V is TRBV29-1 and J is TRBJ2-7; D gene unclear. The CDR3 consists of 11 residues. V was shortened by 7 bases and J by 3 bases, with 10 bases between the two germline ends. CDR1 and CDR2 from the germline V gene are SQVTM and ANQGSEA. CDR3 sequence: CSAISNYEQYF. The CDR3 DNA reads TGCAGCGCTATATCAAACTACGAGCAGTACTTC.

This clonotype showed up many times. The CDR3 coding sequence is TGTGCCACCAGCAGAGATCCTGGCAGGAACTATGGCTACACCTTC. It specifies CATSRDPGRNYGYTF. The genes are TRBV15 and TRBJ1-2; D is unclear. Trimming took 0 bases from V and 2 from J, leaving 10 bases between them. Germline lookup yields CDR1 LNHNV and CDR2 YYDKDF (reference sequence). The CDR3 extends over 15 amino acids.

This chain connects TRBV5-1 to TRBJ2-2, with TRBD1 matching over 7 bases. The CDR3 is 13 residues long. CDR1 is SGHRS, CDR2 YFSETQ, per germline. The V and J ends lost 7 bases and 6 bases, in that order; junction bases with no gene match: 6. As DNA, the CDR3 is TGCGCCAGCGCCACAGGGGCCTCCGGGGAGCTGTTTTTT. Its protein is CASATGASGELFF. Supplemented by reference TRBV5-1 and TRBJ2-2, the full variable domain reads KAGVTQTPRYLIKTRGQQVTLSCSPISGHRSVSWYQQTPGQGLQFLFEYFSETQRNKGNFPGRFSGRQFSNSRSEMNVSTLELGDSALYLCASATGASGELFFGEGSRLTVL.

The CDR3 region has the DNA TGTGCCAGCAGCCATGCCCTCCCAGCACCCGGCGACTATGGCTACACCTTC. Amino acids: CASSHALPAPGDYGYTF. This chain joins TRBV11-2 and TRBJ1-2; D ambiguous. Germline V gene data show CDR1 as SGHAT and CDR2 as FQNNGV. V was trimmed by 5 bases and J by 3 bases, leaving 22 bases between them. CDR3 size: 17 residues.

This clonotype was observed a handful of times. The chain uses TRBV4-1 and TRBJ2-5; 8 bases are shared with TRBD2. Germline assignment: CDR1 MGHRA and CDR2 YSYEKL. The CDR3 length is 17 residues. V shed 5 bases, J shed 0 bases, and the junction held 11 bases outside the gene matches. The CDR3 is CASSSDKRGPYQETQYF. CDR3 coding DNA: TGCGCCAGCAGCAGCGATAAGCGGGGGCCGTACCAAGAGACCCAGTACTTC.

This chain links TRBV11-2 with TRBJ2-1; no reliable D call. The CDR3 runs to 12 residues. Germline V gene lookup returns CDR1 SGHAT and CDR2 FQNNGV. V lost 5 bases, J lost 7 bases, and 9 bases lay in between. The CDR3 reads CASSKGRNEQFF. The CDR3 bases are TGTGCCAGCAGCAAAGGCAGGAATGAGCAGTTCTTC.

This clonotype was seen many times. The chain combines TRBV4-2 with TRBJ2-5; D ambiguous. The V gene lost 0 bases and the J gene lost 7 bases, with 12 bases spanning the gap. Germline CDR1 and CDR2: LGHNA and YNFKEQ. The CDR3 runs 14 residues. The CDR3 loop is CASSQEGPMGTQYF. The CDR3 coding sequence is TGTGCCAGCAGCCAAGAAGGCCCGATGGGGACCCAGTACTTC.

This clonotype was counted at least ten times. V usage is TRBV11-2 and J usage is TRBJ1-2, with D unclear. The V gene lost 4 bases and the J gene lost 8 bases, with 11 bases spanning the gap. Per germline, CDR1 SGHAT and CDR2 FQNNGV. This CDR3 contains 12 residues. The CDR3 spells CASSSGVAGYTF. The CDR3 DNA is TGTGCCAGCAGCTCTGGGGTAGCGGGCTACACCTTC.

This clonotype was seen repeatedly, ten times or more. The chain joins TRBV11-3 to TRBJ2-2; D is possibly TRBD1 (6 bases). The germline V gene encodes CDR1 SGHNT and CDR2 YENEEA. V was cut by 6 bases and J by 5 bases, with 16 bases left in between. The CDR3 is 15 amino acids. The chain's CDR3 is CASRRTVQGTGELFF. DNA for the CDR3: TGTGCCAGCAGACGGACAGTTCAGGGGACCGGGGAGCTGTTTTTT.

This clonotype showed up many times. V usage is TRBV4-1 and J usage is TRBJ2-5, with TRBD1 as a possible D gene (6 bases). Germline assignment: CDR1 MGHRA and CDR2 YSYEKL. V shed 5 bases and J shed 1 base, with 11 bases lying between them. The CDR3 is 14 amino acids. In nucleotides, the CDR3 is TGCGCCAGCAGCTGGGACACCGCCCAAGAGACCCAGTACTTC. Translated, it gives CASSWDTAQETQYF.

Note on this clonotype: At one end, the junction sequence differs from germline, possibly due to a read error. The V gene is TRBV7-4, the J gene TRBJ2-3, with 13 nucleotides matching TRBD2. The CDR3 covers 17 residues. In germline, CDR1 is SGHVT, CDR2 SQSDAQ. The CDR3 loop is CASSPGLAGASTDPQYF. The CDR3 bases are TGTGCCAGCAGCCCAGGACTAGCGGGGGCCAGCACAGATCCGCAGTATTTT.

This clonotype was observed at least ten times. The rearrangement uses TRBV20-1 and TRBJ2-1, with 14 bases identical to TRBD2. The V gene's germline CDR1 is DFQATT and CDR2 SNEGSKA (reference sequence). After removal of 0 bases from V and 0 bases from J, the junction contained 7 bases not matched to a gene. The CDR3 has 19 amino acids. Here the CDR3 reads CSARDPGTSGGVSYNEQFF. The CDR3 region has the DNA TGCAGTGCTAGAGATCCCGGGACTAGCGGGGGAGTCTCCTACAATGAGCAGTTCTTC.

This clonotype showed up many times. The chain employs TRBV7-9 and TRBJ2-5; D is perhaps TRBD2 (6 bases). This CDR3 has 14 residues. The V and J ends lost 5 bases and 2 bases respectively, with 12 bases between them. Germline V gene lookup returns CDR1 SEHNR and CDR2 FQNEAQ (reference sequence). CDR3 DNA: TGTGCCAGCAGCCCGGGGGACCTACAAGAGACCCAGTACTTC. This sequence encodes CASSPGDLQETQYF.

This clonotype has a single count. This clone may be a read error of a much larger clone one base away. The J gene is TRBJ2-7, the V gene TRBV12-3 or TRBV12-4, with TRBD1 identical over 7 bases. The ends lost 6 bases at V and 6 bases at J; junction bases unmatched: 8. This CDR3 is built from 13 residues. The CDR3: CASRSGQNSEQYF. The CDR3 DNA sequence: TGTGCCAGCAGATCGGGACAGAACTCCGAGCAGTACTTC.

This clonotype was detected many times. J is TRBJ2-5 and V is TRBV19; D uncertain. This CDR3 spans 13 amino acids. The germline gives CDR1 LNHDA, CDR2 SQIVND (reference sequence). Between the trimmed V and J ends, which lost 5 bases and 4 bases, there was a span of 11 bases. This CDR3 reads CASSEGLSETQYF. The CDR3 nucleotides are TGTGCCAGTAGTGAAGGGTTATCAGAGACCCAGTACTTC.

The chain joins TRBV11-3 to TRBJ2-5; D unclear. CDR1 is SGHNT, CDR2 YENEEA, per germline. The V and J ends lost 1 base and 5 bases respectively, with 17 bases between them. CDR3 length: 16 amino acids. The chain's CDR3 is CASSLGDVSGSETQYF. CDR3 DNA: TGTGCCAGCAGCTTAGGGGATGTCTCGGGCTCGGAGACCCAGTACTTC.

This clonotype was seen more than once but under ten times. V and J are TRBV5-8 and TRBJ2-1, with D tentatively TRBD1 (5 bases). Germline V gene sequence: CDR1 SGHTS, CDR2 YDEGEE. There are 16 residues in the CDR3. The V and J ends lost 0 bases and 0 bases respectively, with 10 bases between them. In nucleotides, the CDR3 is TGTGCCAGCAGCTTGGAGTGGGGCAGCTCCTACAATGAGCAGTTCTTC. This codes for CASSLEWGSSYNEQFF. The full variable domain, completed using reference TRBV5-8 and TRBJ2-1, is EAGVTQSPTHLIKTRGQQATLRCSPISGHTSVYWYQQALGLGLQFLLWYDEGEERNRGNFPPRFSGRQFPNYSSELNVNALELEDSALYLCASSLEWGSSYNEQFFGPGTRLTVL.

The chain has TRBV7-6 and TRBJ2-3; D is unresolved. Trimming took 5 bases from V and 2 from J, leaving 8 bases between them. The CDR3 is made up of 13 amino acids. Germline assignment: CDR1 SGHVS and CDR2 FNYEAQ. Here the CDR3 reads CASSLGPTDTQYF. The DNA for the CDR3 is TGTGCCAGCAGCCTCGGCCCCACAGATACGCAGTATTTT.

The table lists this clonotype with many counts. The rearrangement links TRBV11-2 to TRBJ1-4; D not certain. Germline CDR1 reads SGHAT; CDR2 reads FQNNGV. The CDR3 spans 15 residues. Trimming took off 3 bases at V and 0 bases at J, with 8 bases between the two ends. CDR3 sequence: CASSFSTPTNEKLFF. CDR3 DNA: TGTGCCAGCAGCTTCTCTACCCCAACTAATGAAAAACTGTTTTTT.

CDR3 loop: CSARERDRGSRNYEQYF. For the CDR3, the DNA is TGCAGTGCTAGAGAGCGGGACAGGGGTTCTCGAAACTACGAGCAGTACTTC. The rearrangement uses TRBV20-1 and TRBJ2-7, with 10 positions matching TRBD1. Trimming at V came to 0 bases and at J to 3 bases, leaving 11 bases not matched to a gene. The CDR3 length is 17 residues. The germline V gene has CDR1 DFQATT and CDR2 SNEGSKA (reference sequence).

This clonotype showed up just once. The chain is built from TRBV20-1 and TRBJ2-3, with TRBD1 as a possible D gene (6 bases). The CDR3 is made up of 10 amino acids. Per germline, CDR1 DFQATT and CDR2 SNEGSKA (reference sequence). Trimming removed 6 bases from V and 13 bases from J, with 14 bases in between. CDR3: CSAGPAGEYF. The CDR3 DNA sequence: TGCAGTGCGGGACCGGCAGGGGAGTATTTT.

This clonotype was seen repeatedly, ten times or more. J is TRBJ2-1 and V is TRBV24-1; the D gene could be TRBD1 or TRBD2 (5 bases each). Trimming stripped 9 bases from V and 2 bases from J, with 13 bases between. In germline, CDR1 is KGHDR, CDR2 SFDVKD. The CDR3 consists of 14 residues. CDR3 nucleotide sequence: TGTGCCACCCAAGACGGGACGGCCTACAATGAGCAGTTCTTC. This codes for CATQDGTAYNEQFF.

This clonotype appeared many times. The genes are TRBV7-9 and TRBJ2-7; possibly TRBD2 for D (5 bases). The CDR3 has 13 amino acids. Germline CDR1 is SEHNR and CDR2 is FQNEAQ (reference sequence). V was clipped by 5 bases and J by 6 bases, with 14 bases between them. CDR3 sequence: CASSPHTSFEQYF. CDR3 nucleotide sequence: TGTGCCAGCAGCCCCCACACTAGTTTCGAGCAGTACTTC. The full variable domain, completed using reference TRBV7-9 and TRBJ2-7, is DTGVSQNPRHKITKRGQNVTFRCDPISEHNRLYWYRQTLGQGPEFLTYFQNEAQLEKSRLLSDRFSAERPKGSFSTLEIQRTEQGDSAMYLCASSPHTSFEQYFGPGTRLTVT.

Notes on this clonotype: A single base separates this from a much larger clone, so it may be a read error. CDR3 sequence reads: CASSPQFFEKLSF. The CDR3 DNA sequence: TGTGCCAGCAGCCCACAGTTCTTTGAAAAACTGTCTTTT. J is TRBJ1-4 and V is TRBV6-6; no clear D gene. This CDR3 has 13 amino acids. Germline V gene lookup returns CDR1 MNHNY and CDR2 SVGAGI (reference sequence).

Comment on this clonotype: A read error may be the cause here, since a much bigger clone is one base away. The chain combines TRBV12-3 or TRBV12-4 with TRBJ2-7, with 12 positions matching TRBD1. V lost 2 bases, J lost 4 bases, and 18 bases stayed unmatched. The CDR3 has 20 residues. CDR3 protein: CASSLSPGTGGAIGLYEQYF. As DNA, the CDR3 is TGTGCCAGCAGTTTATCTCCCGGGACAGGGGGCGCGATAGGACTTTACGAGCAGTACTTC.

This clonotype showed up many times. This chain joins TRBV4-1 and TRBJ1-2, with 7 bases lining up with TRBD1. This CDR3 is built from 14 residues. V was pared by 3 bases and J by 4 bases, with 5 bases of the junction left unmatched. Germline CDR1 reads MGHRA; CDR2 reads YSYEKL. CDR3 amino acids: CASSHGQAAYGYTF. Written as DNA, the CDR3 is TGCGCCAGCAGCCACGGACAGGCAGCCTATGGCTACACCTTC.

This clonotype was observed at least ten times. This chain uses TRBV10-3 with TRBJ2-7, with 8 bases identical to TRBD2. With V trimmed by 11 bases and J by 6 bases, 15 bases remained unmatched. In germline, CDR1 is ENHRY, CDR2 SYGVKD. The CDR3 is made up of 14 amino acids. For the CDR3, the DNA is TGTGCCGCAAGCGAAGGCGGGAGGTCCGGCGAGCAGTACTTC. Its protein is CAASEGGRSGEQYF.